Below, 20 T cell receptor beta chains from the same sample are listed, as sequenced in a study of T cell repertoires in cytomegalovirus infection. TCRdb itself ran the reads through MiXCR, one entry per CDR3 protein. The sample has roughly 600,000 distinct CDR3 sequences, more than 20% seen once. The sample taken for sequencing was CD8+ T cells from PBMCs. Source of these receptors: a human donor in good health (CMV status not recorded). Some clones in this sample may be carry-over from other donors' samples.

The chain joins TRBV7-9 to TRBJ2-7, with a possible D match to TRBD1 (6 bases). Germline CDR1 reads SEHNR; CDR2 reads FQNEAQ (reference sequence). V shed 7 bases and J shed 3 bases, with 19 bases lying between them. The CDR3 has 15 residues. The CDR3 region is CASNSTGTSYYEQYF. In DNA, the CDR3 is TGTGCCAGCAACTCCACCGGGACATCATACTACGAGCAGTACTTC.

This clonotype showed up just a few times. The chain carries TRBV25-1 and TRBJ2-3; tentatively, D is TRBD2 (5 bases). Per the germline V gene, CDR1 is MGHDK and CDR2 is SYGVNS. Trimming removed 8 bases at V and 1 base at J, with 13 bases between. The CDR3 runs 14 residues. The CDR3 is CASGAVRGTDTQYF. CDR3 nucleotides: TGTGCCAGCGGAGCGGTGCGGGGCACAGATACGCAGTATTTT.

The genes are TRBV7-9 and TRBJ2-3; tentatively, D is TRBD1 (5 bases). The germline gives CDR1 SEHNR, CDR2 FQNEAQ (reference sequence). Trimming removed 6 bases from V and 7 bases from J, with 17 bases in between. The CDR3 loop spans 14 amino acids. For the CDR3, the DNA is TGTGCCAGCAGTTACCAGGGCCAAGGAAATACGCAGTATTTT. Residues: CASSYQGQGNTQYF.

The CDR3 nucleotides read TGTGCCAGCAGCTACCGTGGAGGGGGCATGGAGGAGACCCAGTACTTC. Protein sequence: CASSYRGGGMEETQYF. V usage is TRBV7-9 and J usage is TRBJ2-5; tentative D call: TRBD1 (7 bases). Germline V gene sequence: CDR1 SEHNR, CDR2 FQNEAQ (reference sequence). CDR3 length: 16 amino acids. V was clipped by 4 bases and J by 5 bases, with 20 bases between them.

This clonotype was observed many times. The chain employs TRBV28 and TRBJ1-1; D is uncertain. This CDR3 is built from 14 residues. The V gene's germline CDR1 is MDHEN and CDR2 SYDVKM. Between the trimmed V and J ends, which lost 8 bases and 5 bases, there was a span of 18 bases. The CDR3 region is CASRNAGMGTEAFF. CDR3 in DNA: TGTGCCAGCCGTAACGCCGGGATGGGGACTGAAGCTTTCTTT.

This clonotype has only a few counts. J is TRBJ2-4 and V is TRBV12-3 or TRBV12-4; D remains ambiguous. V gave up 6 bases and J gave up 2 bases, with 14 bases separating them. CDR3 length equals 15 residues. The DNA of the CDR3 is TGTGCCAGCAGCACCTTGGCTCTATCCAAAAACATTCAGTACTTC. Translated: CASSTLALSKNIQYF.

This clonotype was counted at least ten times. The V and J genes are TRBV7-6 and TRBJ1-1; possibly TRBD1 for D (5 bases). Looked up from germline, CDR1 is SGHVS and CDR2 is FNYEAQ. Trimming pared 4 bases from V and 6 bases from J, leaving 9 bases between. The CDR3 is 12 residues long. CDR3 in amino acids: CASSSTGAEAFF. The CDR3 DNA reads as TGTGCCAGCAGCTCTACAGGCGCTGAAGCTTTCTTT.

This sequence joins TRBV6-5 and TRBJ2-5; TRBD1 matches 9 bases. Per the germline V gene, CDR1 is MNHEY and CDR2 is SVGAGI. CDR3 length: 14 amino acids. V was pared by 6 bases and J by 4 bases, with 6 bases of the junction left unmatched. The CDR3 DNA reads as TGTGCCAGCAGCGGACAGGGGATCGTAGAGACCCAGTACTTC. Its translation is CASSGQGIVETQYF.

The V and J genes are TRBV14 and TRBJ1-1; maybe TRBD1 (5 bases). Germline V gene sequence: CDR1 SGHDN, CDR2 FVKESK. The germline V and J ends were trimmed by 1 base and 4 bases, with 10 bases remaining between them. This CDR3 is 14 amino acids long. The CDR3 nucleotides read TGTGCCAGCAGCCAAGGTTCCGGGGGCACTGAAGCTTTCTTT. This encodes CASSQGSGGTEAFF.

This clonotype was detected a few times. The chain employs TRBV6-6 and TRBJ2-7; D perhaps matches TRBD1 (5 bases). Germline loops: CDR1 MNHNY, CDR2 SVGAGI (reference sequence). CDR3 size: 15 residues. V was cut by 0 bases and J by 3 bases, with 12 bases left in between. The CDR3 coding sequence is TGTGCCAGCAGTTACTCATCTCTTAGGGGCTACGAGCAGTACTTC. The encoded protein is CASSYSSLRGYEQYF.

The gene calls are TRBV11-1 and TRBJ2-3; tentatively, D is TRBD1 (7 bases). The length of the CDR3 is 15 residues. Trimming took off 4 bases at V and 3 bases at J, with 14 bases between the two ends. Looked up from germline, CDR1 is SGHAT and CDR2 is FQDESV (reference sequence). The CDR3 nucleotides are TGTGCCAGCAGCTCCTTCCAGGGGGGAACAGATACGCAGTATTTT. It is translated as CASSSFQGGTDTQYF. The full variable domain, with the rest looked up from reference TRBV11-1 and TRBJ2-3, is EAEVAQSPRYKITEKSQAVAFWCDPISGHATLYWYRQILGQGPELLVQFQDESVVDDSQLPKDRFSAERLKGVDSTLKIQPAELGDSAMYLCASSSFQGGTDTQYFGPGTRLTVL.

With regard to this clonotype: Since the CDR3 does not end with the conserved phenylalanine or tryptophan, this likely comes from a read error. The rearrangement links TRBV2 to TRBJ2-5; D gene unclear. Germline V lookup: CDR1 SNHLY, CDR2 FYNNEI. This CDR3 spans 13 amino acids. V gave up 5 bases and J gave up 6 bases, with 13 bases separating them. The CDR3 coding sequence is TGTGCCAGCAGTTTGCTAGTGGCGAAGACCCAGTACTCC. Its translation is CASSLLVAKTQYS.

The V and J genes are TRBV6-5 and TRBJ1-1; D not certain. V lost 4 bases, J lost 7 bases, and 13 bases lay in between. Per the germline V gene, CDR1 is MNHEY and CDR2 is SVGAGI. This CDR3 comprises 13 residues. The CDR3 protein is CASSLSSRGEAFF. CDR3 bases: TGTGCCAGCAGTTTATCCTCCCGGGGTGAAGCTTTCTTT.

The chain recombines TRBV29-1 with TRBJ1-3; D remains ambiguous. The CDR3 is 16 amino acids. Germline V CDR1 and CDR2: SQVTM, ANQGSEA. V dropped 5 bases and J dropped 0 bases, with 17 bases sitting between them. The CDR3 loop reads CSVIWSRLSSGNTIYF. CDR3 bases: TGCAGCGTTATTTGGAGTAGGCTGAGCTCTGGAAACACCATATATTTT.

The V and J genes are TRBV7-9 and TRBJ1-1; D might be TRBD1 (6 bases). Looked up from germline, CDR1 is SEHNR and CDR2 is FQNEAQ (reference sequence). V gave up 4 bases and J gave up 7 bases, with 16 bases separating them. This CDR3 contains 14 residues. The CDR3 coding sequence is TGTGCCAGCAGCTACACAGGGAGGACTGGTGAAGCTTTCTTT. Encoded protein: CASSYTGRTGEAFF.

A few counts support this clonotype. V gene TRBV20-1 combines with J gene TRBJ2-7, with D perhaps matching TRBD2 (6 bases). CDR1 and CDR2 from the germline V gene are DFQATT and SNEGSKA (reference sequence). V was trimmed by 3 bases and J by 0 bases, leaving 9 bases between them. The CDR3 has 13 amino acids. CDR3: CSASPTSSYEQYF. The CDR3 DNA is TGCAGTGCTAGCCCGACTAGCTCCTACGAGCAGTACTTC.

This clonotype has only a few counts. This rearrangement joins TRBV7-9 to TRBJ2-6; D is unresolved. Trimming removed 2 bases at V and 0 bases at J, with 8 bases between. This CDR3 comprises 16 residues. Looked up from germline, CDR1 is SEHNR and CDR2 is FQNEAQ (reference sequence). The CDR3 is CASSLTLSSGANVLTF. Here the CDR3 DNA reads TGTGCCAGCAGCTTAACACTGAGCTCTGGGGCCAACGTCCTGACTTTC.

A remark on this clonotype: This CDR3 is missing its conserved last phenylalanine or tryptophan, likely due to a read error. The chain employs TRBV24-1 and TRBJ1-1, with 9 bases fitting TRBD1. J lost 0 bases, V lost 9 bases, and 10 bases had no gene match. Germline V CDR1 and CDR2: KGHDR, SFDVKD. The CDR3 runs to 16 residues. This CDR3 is CATGIRDRALNTEAFV. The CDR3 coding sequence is TGTGCCACCGGAATCCGGGACAGGGCTTTGAACACTGAAGCTTTCGTT.

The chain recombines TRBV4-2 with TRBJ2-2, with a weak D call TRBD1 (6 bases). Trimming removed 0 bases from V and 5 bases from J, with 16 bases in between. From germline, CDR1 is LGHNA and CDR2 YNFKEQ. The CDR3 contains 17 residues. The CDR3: CASSQDLGHRGTGELFF. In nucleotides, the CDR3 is TGTGCCAGCAGCCAAGATCTGGGACACCGAGGAACCGGGGAGCTGTTTTTT.

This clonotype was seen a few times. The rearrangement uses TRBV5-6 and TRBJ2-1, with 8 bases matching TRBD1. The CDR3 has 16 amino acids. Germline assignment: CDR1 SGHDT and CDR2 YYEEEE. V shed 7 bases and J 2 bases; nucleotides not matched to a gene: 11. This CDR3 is CASYPGQGGPYNEQFF. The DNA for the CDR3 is TGTGCCAGCTACCCTGGACAGGGAGGTCCCTACAATGAGCAGTTCTTC.